This TCR beta chain emerged from a study of T cells after yellow fever vaccination. Study-level results: Shared CD4/CD8 clonotypes were a small share, likely from convergent recombination.

Regarding this clonotype: No antigen is known for it.

The V gene's germline CDR1 is MDHEN and CDR2 SYDVKM. The CDR3 has 15 residues. Trimming removed 3 bases from V and 4 bases from J, with 10 bases in between. Universal primer sites and UMIs were introduced during 5'RACE template-switching synthesis of TCR cDNA. TCRdb reanalysed the 5' RACE reads using MiXCR and keeps one entry per CDR3 protein. The sample lists 250,000 to 400,000 distinct CDR3 sequences; 3.5% to 4.5% were seen once. This specimen was PBMCs, taken 15 days after the yellow fever booster vaccination. This TCR derives from a man aged 18 to 29 who received the YFV17D yellow fever vaccine. The V gene is TRBV28, the J gene TRBJ2-6; D possibly matches TRBD1 or TRBD2 (5 bases each). The CDR3 loop is CASSLVGTGANVLTF. Written as DNA, the CDR3 is TGTGCCAGCAGTTTGGTAGGGACCGGGGCCAACGTCCTGACTTTC.